Each of the 28 T cell receptor beta chains below was sequenced from the same sample in a study of OX40 agonist ivuxolimab in advanced cancers. Repertoires were generated with immunoSEQ multiplex PCR, while TCRdb's copy carries only in-frame clones and drops some. The sample consists of 75,000 to 80,000 clones, more than 75% of them appearing once. The sequencing here drew on CD4+ or CD8+ T cells sorted from blood, taken in a trial of the OX40 agonist ivuxolimab. The receptors here all came from an adult with an advanced solid tumor such as melanoma, head and neck, liver or kidney cancer.

The DNA of the CDR3 is TGTGCCAGCAGCGTGATAGAGGGCTCTGAAGCTTTCTTT. This encodes CASSVIEGSEAFF. V gene TRBV9 combines with J gene TRBJ1-1, with D unresolved. Trimming stripped 2 bases from V and 6 bases from J, with 11 bases between. This CDR3 has 13 residues. Germline V lookup: CDR1 SGDLS, CDR2 YYNGEE.

The chain employs TRBV28 and TRBJ2-4; 7 bases line up with TRBD1. V dropped 3 bases and J dropped 2; count of bases not matched to a gene: 7. The germline gives CDR1 MDHEN, CDR2 SYDVKM. The CDR3 runs to 16 residues. As DNA, the CDR3 is TGTGCCAGCAGTTTGTACTTACAGGGGACCAAAAACATTCAGTACTTC. Its protein is CASSLYLQGTKNIQYF.

The chain uses TRBV27 and TRBJ2-1; D is possibly TRBD1 or TRBD2 (6 bases each). The CDR3 extends over 16 amino acids. Trimming took 6 bases from V and 10 from J, leaving 25 bases between them. Germline V gene lookup returns CDR1 MNHEY and CDR2 SMNVEV (reference sequence). In nucleotides, the CDR3 is TGTGCCAGCAGCCTCCTGGGGGGCTTGGGGAGCAGGGAGCAGTTCTTC. The encoded protein is CASSLLGGLGSREQFF.

The V gene is TRBV7-6, the J gene TRBJ1-1; 9 bases map to TRBD1. Germline V gene lookup returns CDR1 SGHVS and CDR2 FNYEAQ. This CDR3 has 14 amino acids. The junction had 4 bases not matched to a gene; V was cut back by 5 bases and J by 3 bases. The CDR3 nucleotides are TGTGCCAGCAGCGGACAGGGGAAGTACACTGAAGCTTTCTTT. It translates to CASSGQGKYTEAFF.

Remarks on this clone: Relative to the germline gene, one junction end is altered; a read error may explain this. V and J are TRBV11-2 and TRBJ2-5; unclear D gene. Per the germline V gene, CDR1 is SGHAT and CDR2 is FQNNGV. The CDR3 sequence is 13 residues long. CDR3 nucleotide sequence: TGTGCCAGCAGCTTAGACGGTCAAGGGACCCAGTACTTC. Translated, it gives CASSLDGQGTQYF.

The rearrangement uses TRBV9 and TRBJ2-5; maybe TRBD2 (5 bases). Germline V lookup: CDR1 SGDLS, CDR2 YYNGEE. Trimming stripped 0 bases from V and 1 base from J, with 7 bases between. The CDR3 sequence is 14 residues long. Here the CDR3 DNA reads TGTGCCAGCAGCGTAGCGGGGTCCCAAGAGACCCAGTACTTC. Encoded protein: CASSVAGSQETQYF.

V gene TRBV5-1 combines with J gene TRBJ2-2; D might be TRBD1 (6 bases). This CDR3 is built from 15 residues. The germline V gene encodes CDR1 SGHRS and CDR2 YFSETQ. V was cut by 3 bases and J by 3 bases, with 12 bases left in between. DNA of the CDR3: TGCGCCAGCAGCTCCCGGGACACGCACACCGGGGAGCTGTTTTTT. This translates into CASSSRDTHTGELFF.

V usage is TRBV6-1 and J usage is TRBJ2-1; TRBD1 matches 10 bases. The V gene end was trimmed by 5 bases and the J gene end by 2 bases; junction bases not matched to a gene: 3. Looked up from germline, CDR1 is MNHNS and CDR2 is SASEGT. The CDR3 covers 15 residues. CDR3 DNA sequence: TGTGCCAGCAGTACAGGACAGGGGGCCTACAATGAGCAGTTCTTC. It yields the protein CASSTGQGAYNEQFF.

The chain carries TRBV11-2 and TRBJ2-5; 11 bases fit TRBD2. J gave up 5 bases and V 5 bases, and 10 bases lay outside the gene matches. Germline CDR1 reads SGHAT; CDR2 reads FQNNGV. The CDR3 has 16 residues. CDR3 sequence (DNA): TGTGCCAGCAGCCCTACTAGCGGGAGAGGCGGGGAGACCCAGTACTTC. This translates into CASSPTSGRGGETQYF. Full variable domain (outside the CDR3, taken from reference TRBV11-2 and TRBJ2-5): EAGVAQSPRYKIIEKRQSVAFWCNPISGHATLYWYQQILGQGPKLLIQFQNNGVVDDSQLPKDRFSAERLKGVDSTLKIQPAKLEDSAVYLCASSPTSGRGGETQYFGPGTRLLVL.

The chain couples TRBV7-3 to TRBJ2-1, with D possibly matching TRBD1 (6 bases). The length of the CDR3 is 16 residues. CDR1 SGHTA and CDR2 FQGTGA come from the germline V gene. V gave up 5 bases and J gave up 4 bases, with 18 bases separating them. As DNA, the CDR3 is TGTGCCAGCAGCCCCGGTAGGACAGCCATATACAATGAGCAGTTCTTC. Residues: CASSPGRTAIYNEQFF.

The chain couples TRBV9 to TRBJ2-3; D remains unclear. The CDR3 is made up of 12 amino acids. V was clipped by 4 bases and J by 3 bases, with 6 bases between them. The germline V gene encodes CDR1 SGDLS and CDR2 YYNGEE. The CDR3 loop is CASSFRTDTQYF. The DNA for the CDR3 is TGTGCCAGCAGCTTCCGAACAGATACGCAGTATTTT.

The CDR3 sequence is CASSLDPGSSGNTIYF. As DNA, the CDR3 is TGTGCCAGCAGCTTAGATCCCGGGAGCTCTGGAAACACCATATATTTT. The chain links TRBV11-2 to TRBJ1-3; the D is unclear. The CDR3 has 16 amino acids. Deletions cut 0 bases from V and 0 bases from J, with 9 bases between. CDR1 is SGHAT and CDR2 is FQNNGV in the germline V gene.

The CDR3: CASSDSLADNTGELFF. CDR3 in DNA: TGTGCCAGCAGTGACTCACTAGCGGATAACACCGGGGAGCTGTTTTTT. The V gene is TRBV2, the J gene TRBJ2-2; 8 bases are shared with TRBD2. The CDR3 runs to 16 residues. Germline CDR1 is SNHLY and CDR2 is FYNNEI. V dropped 3 bases and J dropped 2; count of bases not matched to a gene: 5.

This clone is a singleton in its sample. The chain links TRBV6-4 to TRBJ2-1; 12 bases match TRBD2. Germline V gene data show CDR1 as MRHNA and CDR2 as SNTAGT. V gave up 6 bases and J gave up 7 bases; unmatched junction bases: 4. The CDR3 has 14 residues. The CDR3 nucleotides read TGTGCCAGCAGAGGACTAGCGGGGACTAATGAGCAGTTCTTC. Its translation: CASRGLAGTNEQFF.

This clone was observed a few times. The CDR3 sequence: CASSKRTGPSYEQYF. The CDR3 DNA reads as TGTGCCAGCAGCAAGCGGACAGGGCCCTCCTACGAGCAGTACTTC. The V and J genes are TRBV5-4 and TRBJ2-7; 8 bases align to TRBD1. The junction had 6 bases not matched to a gene; V was cut back by 4 bases and J by 0 bases. The CDR3 runs 15 residues. Looked up from germline, CDR1 is SGHNT and CDR2 is YYREEE (reference sequence).

V usage is TRBV16 and J usage is TRBJ1-5, with D unclear. The CDR3 runs to 15 residues. Germline V gene lookup returns CDR1 KGHSY and CDR2 FQNENV. V gave up 0 bases and J gave up 4 bases, with 10 bases separating them. The CDR3 nucleotides are TGTGCCAGCAGCCAATCGTCGGGGAGTAATCAGCCCCAGCATTTT. Translating gives CASSQSSGSNQPQHF.

The rearrangement joins TRBV9 to TRBJ1-5; TRBD1 might be the D (6 bases). Germline V gene data show CDR1 as SGDLS and CDR2 as YYNGEE. CDR3 length: 15 amino acids. The germline V and J ends were trimmed by 0 bases and 5 bases, with 12 bases remaining between them. Here the CDR3 reads CASSVDWGRDQPQHF. The CDR3 DNA is TGTGCCAGCAGCGTAGACTGGGGGCGCGATCAGCCCCAGCATTTT.

The chain carries TRBV11-3 and TRBJ2-2, with D perhaps assigned TRBD1 or TRBD2 (5 bases each). The CDR3 length is 15 residues. Trimming shortened V by 1 base and J by 0 bases, and 6 bases separated the two germline ends. The V gene's germline CDR1 is SGHNT and CDR2 YENEEA. CDR3: CASSLGGANTGELFF. The CDR3 region has the DNA TGTGCCAGCAGCTTAGGAGGGGCGAACACCGGGGAGCTGTTTTTT.

The rearrangement joins TRBV11-3 to TRBJ2-1; 8 nucleotides line up with TRBD2. Germline-derived CDR1 and CDR2 are SGHNT and YENEEA. The CDR3 runs 15 residues. The V segment lost 0 bases and the J segment 7 bases; nucleotides outside the gene matches: 5. The CDR3 DNA sequence: TGTGCCAGCAGCTTAGAGGGGCGGGGGGTGAATGAGCAGTTCTTC. Amino acids: CASSLEGRGVNEQFF.

This chain's CDR3 is CSATGLNGYTF. The CDR3 nucleotides read TGCAGTGCTACCGGACTGAATGGCTACACCTTC. This chain links TRBV20-1 with TRBJ1-2; D not certain. V was clipped by 4 bases and J by 6 bases, with 9 bases between them. Germline V CDR1 and CDR2: DFQATT, SNEGSKA (reference sequence). The CDR3 covers 11 residues.

In its sample, this clone was seen once. V usage is TRBV19 and J usage is TRBJ2-1; 10 bases are shared with TRBD1. The CDR3 has 12 residues. The germline gives CDR1 LNHDA, CDR2 SQIVND (reference sequence). The ends lost 8 bases at V and 7 bases at J; junction bases unmatched: 2. This chain's CDR3 is CASGTGVNEQFF. The CDR3 nucleotides are TGTGCCAGTGGGACAGGGGTTAATGAGCAGTTCTTC.

This chain links TRBV9 with TRBJ2-1, with 10 bases that match TRBD1. The V segment lost 2 bases and the J segment 3 bases; nucleotides outside the gene matches: 2. The CDR3 extends over 15 amino acids. Germline CDR1 and CDR2: SGDLS and YYNGEE. CDR3 DNA sequence: TGTGCCAGCAGCGTCCGGACAGGGGGCTACAATGAGCAGTTCTTC. Translated: CASSVRTGGYNEQFF.

V is TRBV28 and J is TRBJ2-5; D is unclear. The V gene lost 1 base and the J gene lost 2 bases, with 8 bases spanning the gap. The CDR3 loop spans 14 amino acids. The germline V gene encodes CDR1 MDHEN and CDR2 SYDVKM. CDR3 protein: CASSLSAYQETQYF. The CDR3 DNA reads TGTGCCAGCAGTTTATCGGCTTATCAAGAGACCCAGTACTTC. The whole variable domain, remainder taken from reference TRBV28 and TRBJ2-5, is DVKVTQSSRYLVKRTGEKVFLECVQDMDHENMFWYRQDPGLGLRLIYFSYDVKMKEKGDIPEGYSVSREKKERFSLILESASTNQTSMYLCASSLSAYQETQYFGPGTRLLVL.

This clone has only one observation. This chain links TRBV6-1 with TRBJ1-4; D not resolved. Germline assignment: CDR1 MNHNS and CDR2 SASEGT. V lost 8 bases to trimming and J lost 8 bases, with 12 bases between them. The CDR3 extends over 12 amino acids. This chain's CDR3 is CASSSWEEKLFF. In DNA form, the CDR3 reads TGTGCCAGCTCCTCCTGGGAGGAAAAACTGTTTTTT.

The rearrangement links TRBV28 to TRBJ1-5; TRBD1 might be the D (6 bases). Germline V gene lookup returns CDR1 MDHEN and CDR2 SYDVKM. V was pared by 2 bases and J by 6 bases, with 11 bases between. The CDR3 spans 14 residues. CDR3 in DNA: TGTGCCAGCAGTTTACGGGGGCTGAGTCAGCCCCAGCATTTT. It is translated as CASSLRGLSQPQHF.

The V gene is TRBV28, the J gene TRBJ1-2; the D is unclear. The germline CDR1 and CDR2 sequences are MDHEN and SYDVKM. The CDR3 covers 12 residues. Trimming removed 3 bases from V and 7 bases from J, with 9 bases in between. This CDR3 reads CASSLTRAGYTF. In DNA, the CDR3 is TGTGCCAGCAGTTTGACAAGGGCTGGCTACACCTTC.

The V and J genes are TRBV2 and TRBJ1-1; D is possibly TRBD1 (6 bases). Germline CDR1 reads SNHLY; CDR2 reads FYNNEI. The ends were cut back, 2 bases at V and 1 base at J, with 11 bases in the middle. This CDR3 has 15 amino acids. The CDR3 spells CASSEQGPSNTEAFF. For the CDR3, the DNA is TGTGCCAGCAGTGAACAGGGGCCTTCGAACACTGAAGCTTTCTTT.

J is TRBJ2-7 and V is TRBV6-5; tentatively, D is TRBD1 or TRBD2 (5 bases each). Germline CDR1 is MNHEY and CDR2 is SVGAGI. The CDR3 covers 12 residues. The V end lost 5 bases, the J end lost 7 bases, and 12 bases lay between the germline ends. The CDR3 loop is CASSAWGYEQYF. In DNA form, the CDR3 reads TGTGCCAGCAGTGCGTGGGGGTATGAGCAGTACTTC.